A selection of T cell receptor beta chains follows, all from one sample in a study of blood T cell repertoires in COVID-19. The repertoire was sequenced with immunoSEQ multiplex PCR; TCRdb's copy has only in-frame clones and lacks some. Of some 220,000 clones listed, about four fifths are singletons. Sequencing was done on a sample of peripheral blood. These receptors came from a woman aged 30 to 39 who had recovered from COVID-19. Each CDR3 is given with its conserved first and last residue. A D gene is named only where the DNA matches it firmly. Some rows mark clone size as missing; the rest say once, few, many or name a class of expanded clone.

abundance	v_gene	j_gene	d_gene	len	CDR3aa	CDR3nt
NA	TRBV9	TRBJ2-3	NA	14	CASKGGFSTDTQYF	TGTGCCAGCAAAGGCGGGTTTAGCACAGATACGCAGTATTTT
NA	TRBV4-2	TRBJ2-2	TRBD1	16	CASSQKGAANTGELFF	TGTGCCAGCAGCCAAAAGGGGGCAGCGAACACCGGGGAGCTGTTTTTT
NA	TRBV12-5	TRBJ1-1	TRBD1	18	CASGLFSGTGVLHTEAFF	TGTGCTAGTGGTTTGTTTTCCGGGACAGGGGTATTGCACACTGAAGCTTTCTTT
few	TRBV10-3	TRBJ2-7	NA	12	CAIGGVYYEQYF	TGTGCCATCGGAGGCGTATACTACGAGCAGTACTTC
NA	TRBV7-9	TRBJ2-1	TRBD1	19	CASSFCDPRGPKNYNEQFF	TGTGCCAGCAGTTTTTGTGACCCCAGGGGGCCCAAAAACTACAATGAGCAGTTCTTC
NA	TRBV6-1	TRBJ2-7	TRBD1	16	CASSELGTGYKYEQYF	TGTGCCAGCAGTGAGCTGGGGACAGGGTATAAATACGAGCAGTACTTC
NA	TRBV7-3	TRBJ2-7	NA	15	CASSSYGGNSYEQYF	TGTGCCAGCAGCTCTTACGGAGGGAACTCCTACGAGCAGTACTTC
few	TRBV7-9	TRBJ2-1	TRBD2	18	CASSSGGLADSSYNEQFF	TGTGCCAGCAGCTCGGGGGGACTAGCGGACAGCTCCTACAATGAGCAGTTCTTC
NA	TRBV28	TRBJ2-7	NA	12	CASSWGSYEQYF	TGTGCCAGCAGTTGGGGCAGCTACGAGCAGTACTTC
NA	TRBV5-4	TRBJ1-1	TRBD1	15	CASSLPGQVGAEAFF	TGTGCCAGCAGCCTTCCGGGACAGGTGGGCGCTGAAGCTTTCTTT
NA	TRBV6-2/TRBV6-3	TRBJ2-7	TRBD1	17	CASSYSRDREDSYEQYF	TGTGCCAGCAGTTACTCTCGCGACAGGGAAGACTCCTACGAGCAGTACTTC
NA	TRBV7-2	TRBJ2-6	TRBD1	17	CASSLNPTGTGANVLTF	TGTGCCAGCAGCCTAAACCCGACAGGGACTGGGGCCAACGTCCTGACTTTC
once	TRBV27	TRBJ1-2	NA	14	CASTGDRFGYGYTF	TGTGCCAGCACAGGGGACCGCTTTGGGTATGGCTACACCTTC
NA	TRBV12-3/TRBV12-4	TRBJ1-2	NA	13	CASSPQVGYGYTF	TGTGCCAGCAGCCCGCAGGTGGGCTATGGCTACACCTTC
NA	TRBV24-1	TRBJ2-7	TRBD2	14	CATSDPGLAHEQYF	TGTGCCACCAGTGACCCTGGACTAGCCCACGAGCAGTACTTC
NA	TRBV10-3	TRBJ2-1	TRBD2	16	CAISGSGRPLYNEQFF	TGTGCCATCAGTGGCAGCGGGAGGCCCCTTTACAATGAGCAGTTCTTC
NA	TRBV9	TRBJ2-1	NA	18	CASSAPGVPESSYNEQFF	TGTGCCAGCAGCGCCCCAGGGGTTCCGGAGAGCTCCTACAATGAGCAGTTCTTC
NA	TRBV7-7	TRBJ2-1	TRBD2	15	CASSLRLAGGDEQFF	TGTGCTAGCAGCCTCCGTCTAGCGGGAGGGGATGAGCAGTTCTTC
NA	TRBV18	TRBJ2-7	TRBD1	14	CASSPSQGAWEQYF	TGTGCCAGCTCACCGTCGCAGGGGGCTTGGGAGCAGTACTTC
few	TRBV7-9	TRBJ1-6	NA	14	CASSSQGGNSPLHF	TGTGCCAGCAGCTCCCAGGGAGGTAATTCACCCCTCCACTTT
NA	TRBV24-1	TRBJ1-1	NA	13	CATSDFRDTEAFF	TGTGCCACCAGTGATTTCCGGGACACTGAAGCTTTCTTT
NA	TRBV5-6	TRBJ2-2	NA	18	CASSSVRFGQIYTGELFF	TGTGCCAGCAGCTCAGTCCGGTTTGGGCAGATATACACCGGGGAGCTGTTTTTT
NA	TRBV5-1	TRBJ2-5	TRBD1	14	CASSLATGGETQYF	TGCGCCAGCAGCTTGGCGACAGGGGGGGAGACCCAGTACTTC
NA	TRBV27	TRBJ2-5	TRBD2	18	CASSLFHSGLGAEPTQYF	TGTGCCAGCAGTTTATTCCACTCGGGACTAGGGGCTGAGCCGACCCAGTACTTC
NA	TRBV9	TRBJ1-6	NA	16	CASSVSGGGMNSPLHF	TGTGCCAGCAGCGTCTCGGGGGGAGGAATGAATTCACCCCTCCACTTT
once	TRBV3-1/TRBV3-2	TRBJ1-1	NA	16	CASSQDGNRGITEAFF	TGTGCCAGCAGCCAAGACGGTAATAGGGGGATCACTGAAGCTTTCTTT
NA	TRBV19	TRBJ2-3	NA	14	CASSMGQSTDTQYF	TGTGCCAGTAGTATGGGGCAGAGCACAGATACGCAGTATTTT
NA	TRBV29-1	TRBJ1-2	TRBD1	13	CSTGGQGNYGYTF	TGCAGCACGGGGGGACAGGGCAACTATGGCTACACCTTC
few	TRBV16	TRBJ1-3	TRBD1	15	CASSRNRGRGNTIYF	TGTGCCAGCAGCCGCAACAGGGGGCGCGGAAACACCATATATTTT
few	TRBV30	TRBJ2-7	TRBD2	14	CAWSPWASGFEQYF	TGTGCCTGGAGTCCCTGGGCTAGCGGTTTCGAGCAGTACTTC
NA	TRBV3-1/TRBV3-2	TRBJ1-5	TRBD1	15	CASSQGQGEGQPQHF	TGTGCCAGCAGCCAGGGACAGGGGGAGGGTCAGCCCCAGCATTTT
NA	TRBV6-5	TRBJ2-2	NA	13	CASSYSRSGELFF	TGTGCCAGCAGTTACTCTCGGTCTGGGGAGCTGTTTTTT
NA	TRBV6-4	TRBJ1-2	NA	13	CASRSDRNYGYTF	TGTGCCAGCAGAAGCGACAGGAACTATGGCTACACCTTC
NA	TRBV19	TRBJ1-6	NA	13	CASRGSLNSPLHF	TGTGCCAGTAGGGGCTCCCTCAATTCACCCCTCCACTTT
NA	TRBV6-4	TRBJ2-3	NA	15	CASSDQGQRTDTQYF	TGTGCCAGCAGTGACCAAGGACAGCGCACAGATACGCAGTATTTT
few	TRBV3-1/TRBV3-2	TRBJ2-7	TRBD2	16	CASSQSWGGRPDEQYF	TGTGCCAGCAGCCAAAGCTGGGGCGGGAGGCCTGACGAGCAGTACTTC
NA	TRBV23-1	TRBJ2-5	NA	15	CASSQSRTGSETQYF	TGCGCCAGCAGTCAATCTCGAACAGGGTCAGAGACCCAGTACTTC
NA	TRBV5-6	TRBJ2-1	TRBD1	16	CASSPRDRVYHNEQFF	TGTGCCAGCAGCCCCCGGGACAGGGTTTACCACAATGAGCAGTTCTTC
NA	TRBV19	TRBJ2-2	NA	12	CASTVRTGELFF	TGTGCCAGTACGGTCCGCACCGGGGAGCTGTTTTTT
few	TRBV27	TRBJ2-1	TRBD1	14	CASSLLGQRWDEFF	TGTGCCAGCAGTTTATTGGGACAGCGCTGGGATGAGTTCTTC
NA	TRBV3-1/TRBV3-2	TRBJ1-2	NA	13	CASSQGPFGGYTF	TGTGCCAGCAGCCAAGGCCCCTTCGGGGGCTACACCTTC
NA	TRBV27	TRBJ1-1	NA	17	CASSPPHRIRGRTEAFF	TGTGCCAGCAGTCCCCCACACAGGATTCGGGGGAGGACTGAAGCTTTCTTT
NA	TRBV28	TRBJ2-7	TRBD1	14	CASSLRDRSPEQYF	TGTGCCAGCAGTTTACGGGACAGGTCTCCCGAGCAGTACTTC
NA	TRBV4-1	TRBJ2-1	TRBD2	16	CASSQLAGPDLDEQFF	TGCGCCAGCAGCCAACTAGCGGGGCCCGATCTCGATGAGCAGTTCTTC
NA	TRBV6-6	TRBJ1-2	NA	13	CASSHTANYGYTF	TGTGCCAGCAGCCACACCGCTAACTATGGCTACACCTTC
NA	TRBV7-9	TRBJ1-2	NA	13	CASSSRRDYGYTF	TGTGCCAGCAGCTCCCGACGGGACTATGGCTACACCTTC
NA	TRBV11-1	TRBJ1-3	NA	14	CASTDLYSGNTIYF	TGTGCCAGCACGGACTTATACTCTGGAAACACCATATATTTT
few	TRBV27	TRBJ1-1	TRBD1	14	CASRPGTGSTEAFF	TGTGCCAGCAGACCCGGGACAGGGTCCACTGAAGCTTTCTTT
NA	TRBV18	TRBJ2-3	TRBD2	13	CATGLAATDTQYF	TGTGCCACCGGTCTAGCGGCGACAGATACGCAGTATTTT
NA	TRBV5-4	TRBJ1-2	NA	14	CASSLDRTNYGYTF	TGTGCCAGCAGCTTGGATCGTACTAACTATGGCTACACCTTC
NA	TRBV14	TRBJ1-1	NA	15	CASSQVSFMNTEAFF	TGTGCCAGCAGCCAAGTTAGCTTTATGAACACTGAAGCTTTCTTT
NA	TRBV7-6	TRBJ2-3	TRBD2	15	CASRPLAGITDTQYF	TGTGCCAGCAGACCCCTAGCGGGTATAACAGATACGCAGTATTTT
NA	TRBV7-3	TRBJ2-7	TRBD2	15	CASSLKAGGDVEQYF	TGTGCCAGCAGCTTAAAAGCGGGAGGGGACGTCGAGCAGTACTTC
NA	TRBV10-3	TRBJ1-2	NA	13	CAISADSNYGYTF	TGTGCCATCAGTGCGGACAGTAACTATGGCTACACCTTC
NA	TRBV27	TRBJ2-1	NA	14	CASRSGAGNNEQFF	TGTGCCAGCAGGTCCGGGGCGGGGAACAATGAGCAGTTCTTC